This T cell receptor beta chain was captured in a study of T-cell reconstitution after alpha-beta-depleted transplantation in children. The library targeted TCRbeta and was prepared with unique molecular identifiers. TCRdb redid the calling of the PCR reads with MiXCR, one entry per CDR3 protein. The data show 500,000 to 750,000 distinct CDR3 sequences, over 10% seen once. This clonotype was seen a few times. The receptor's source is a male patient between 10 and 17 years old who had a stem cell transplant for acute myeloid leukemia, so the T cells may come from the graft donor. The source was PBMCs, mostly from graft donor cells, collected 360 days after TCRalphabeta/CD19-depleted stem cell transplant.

The CDR3 nucleotides read TGTGCCAGCAGAAATCCGGGACAGGGCGACTATGGCTACACCTTC. Protein: CASRNPGQGDYGYTF. The chain employs TRBV27 and TRBJ1-2, with TRBD1 identical over 9 bases. J lost 3 bases, V lost 6 bases, and 8 bases had no gene match. Per germline, CDR1 MNHEY and CDR2 SMNVEV (reference sequence). The CDR3 is made up of 15 amino acids.